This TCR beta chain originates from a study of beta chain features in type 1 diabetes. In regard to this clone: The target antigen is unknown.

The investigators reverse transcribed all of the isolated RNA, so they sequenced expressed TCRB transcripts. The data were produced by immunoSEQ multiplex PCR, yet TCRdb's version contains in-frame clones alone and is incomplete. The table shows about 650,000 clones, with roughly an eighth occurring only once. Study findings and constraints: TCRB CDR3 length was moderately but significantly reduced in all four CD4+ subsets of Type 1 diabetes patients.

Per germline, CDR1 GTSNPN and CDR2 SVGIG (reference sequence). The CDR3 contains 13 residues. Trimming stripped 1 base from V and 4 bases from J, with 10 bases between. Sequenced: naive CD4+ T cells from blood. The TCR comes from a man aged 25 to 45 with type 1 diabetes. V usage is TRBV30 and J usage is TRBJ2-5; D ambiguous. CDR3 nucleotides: TGTGCCTGGAGTGGGGCCCTTAGAGAGACCCAGTACTTC. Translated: CAWSGALRETQYF.